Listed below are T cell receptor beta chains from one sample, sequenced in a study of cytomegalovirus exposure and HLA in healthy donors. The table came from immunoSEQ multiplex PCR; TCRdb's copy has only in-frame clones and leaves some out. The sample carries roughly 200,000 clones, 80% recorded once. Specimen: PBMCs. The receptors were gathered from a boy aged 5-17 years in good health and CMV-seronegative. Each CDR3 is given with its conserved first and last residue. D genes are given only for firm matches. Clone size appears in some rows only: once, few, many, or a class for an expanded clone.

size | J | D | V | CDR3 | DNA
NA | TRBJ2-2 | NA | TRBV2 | CASSELAGSGGELFF | TGTGCCAGCAGTGAATTGGCGGGGTCGGGCGGGGAGCTGTTTTTT
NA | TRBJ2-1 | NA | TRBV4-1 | CASSPGGSNEQFF | TGCGCCAGCAGCCCAGGGGGGTCCAATGAGCAGTTCTTC
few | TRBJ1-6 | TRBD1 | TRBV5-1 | CASSWTGESSPLHF | TGCGCCAGCAGCTGGACAGGGGAAAGCTCACCCCTCCACTTT
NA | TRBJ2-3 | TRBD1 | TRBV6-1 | CASSLDRGTDTQYF | TGTGCCAGCAGTTTGGACAGGGGCACAGATACGCAGTATTTT
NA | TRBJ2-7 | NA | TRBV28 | CASTTRGSSYEQYF | TGTGCCAGCACCACCCGGGGGAGCTCCTACGAGCAGTACTTC
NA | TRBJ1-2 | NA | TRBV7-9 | CASSPVRNYGYTF | TGTGCCAGCAGCCCCGTTAGAAACTATGGCTACACCTTC
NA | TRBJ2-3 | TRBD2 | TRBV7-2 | CASSWSGGGNTDTQYF | TGTGCCAGCAGCTGGAGTGGCGGGGGAAACACAGATACGCAGTATTTT
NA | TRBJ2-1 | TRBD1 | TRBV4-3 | CASSQAEGQGYNEQFF | TGCGCCAGCAGCCAAGCTGAGGGACAGGGCTACAATGAGCAGTTCTTC
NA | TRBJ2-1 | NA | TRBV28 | CASDRYNEQFF | TGTGCCAGCGACAGATACAATGAGCAGTTCTTC
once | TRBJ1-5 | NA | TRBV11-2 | CASSLGLRGANQPQHF | TGTGCCAGCAGCCTAGGTCTTCGGGGGGCCAATCAGCCCCAGCATTTT
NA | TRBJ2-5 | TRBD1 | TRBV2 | CASKRDRGQETQYF | TGTGCCAGCAAGAGGGACAGGGGGCAAGAGACCCAGTACTTC
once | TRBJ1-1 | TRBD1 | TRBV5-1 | CASSFTGENTEAFF | TGCGCCAGCAGCTTTACAGGGGAAAACACTGAAGCTTTCTTT
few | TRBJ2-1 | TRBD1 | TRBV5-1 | CASSSYPRQGSGLNEQFF | TGCGCCAGCAGCTCATACCCGAGACAGGGGTCCGGTCTCAATGAGCAGTTCTTC
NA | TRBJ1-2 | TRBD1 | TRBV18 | CASSPAGQGATGYTF | TGTGCCAGCTCACCAGCGGGACAGGGGGCGACCGGCTACACCTTC
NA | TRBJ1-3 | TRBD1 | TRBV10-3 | CAISETGGIGGNTIYF | TGTGCCATCAGTGAAACAGGGGGGATAGGTGGAAACACCATATATTTT
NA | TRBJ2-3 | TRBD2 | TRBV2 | CASSGASGRAGTDTQYF | TGTGCCAGCAGTGGGGCTAGCGGGAGGGCCGGGACAGATACGCAGTATTTT
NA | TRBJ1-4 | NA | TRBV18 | CASSAGIATNEKLFF | TGTGCCAGCTCCGCAGGGATTGCAACTAATGAAAAACTGTTTTTT
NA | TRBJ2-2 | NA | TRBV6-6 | CASSYPALGGELFF | TGTGCCAGCAGTTATCCAGCGCTTGGCGGGGAGCTGTTTTTT
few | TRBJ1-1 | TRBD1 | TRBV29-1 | CSVSDRVISFF | TGCAGCGTCTCGGACAGGGTTATATCTTTCTTT
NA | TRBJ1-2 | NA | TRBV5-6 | CTSSLRRIVFYTF | TGTACCAGCAGCTTGCGCAGGATCGTATTCTACACCTTC
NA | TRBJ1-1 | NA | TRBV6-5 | CASSSSVNTEAFF | TGTGCCAGCAGTTCGTCGGTGAACACTGAAGCTTTCTTT
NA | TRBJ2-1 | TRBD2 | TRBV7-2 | CASSSPEQGLAAQFF | TGTGCCAGCAGCTCCCCGGAACAGGGACTAGCGGCGCAGTTCTTC
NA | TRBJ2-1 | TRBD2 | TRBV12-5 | CASGSGLAENEQFF | TGTGCTAGTGGTTCGGGACTAGCCGAGAATGAGCAGTTCTTC
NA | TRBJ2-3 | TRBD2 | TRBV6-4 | CASSTSGGADTQYF | TGTGCCAGCAGTACTAGCGGGGGGGCAGATACGCAGTATTTT
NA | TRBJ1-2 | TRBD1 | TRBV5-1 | CASSYGTGTNYGYTF | TGCGCCAGCAGCTACGGGACAGGAACTAACTATGGCTACACCTTC
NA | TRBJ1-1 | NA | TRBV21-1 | CASSKIQAAEAFF | TGTGCCAGCAGCAAAATTCAGGCAGCTGAAGCTTTCTTT
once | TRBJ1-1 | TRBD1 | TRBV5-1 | CASSLEWTGPEAFF | TGCGCCAGCAGCTTGGAATGGACAGGCCCTGAAGCTTTCTTT
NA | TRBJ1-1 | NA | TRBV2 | CASREDLKNTEAFF | TGTGCCAGCAGGGAGGACCTCAAGAACACTGAAGCTTTCTTT
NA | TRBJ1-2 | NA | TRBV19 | CASSIFGRVEDGYTF | TGTGCCAGTAGTATATTCGGCAGGGTTGAGGATGGCTACACCTTC
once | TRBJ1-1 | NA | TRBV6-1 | CASTDPRGGGTEAFF | TGTGCCAGCACAGATCCCAGGGGCGGTGGGACTGAAGCTTTCTTT
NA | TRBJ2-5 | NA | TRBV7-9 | CASSLNGGETQYF | TGTGCCAGCAGCTTAAACGGCGGGGAGACCCAGTACTTC
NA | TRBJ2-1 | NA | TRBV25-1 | CASSEYFLGEDPYNEQFF | TGTGCCAGCAGTGAATATTTTCTGGGGGAGGATCCCTACAATGAGCAGTTCTTC
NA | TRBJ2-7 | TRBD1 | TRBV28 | CAIEPGGEQYF | TGTGCCATAGAACCAGGGGGCGAGCAGTACTTC
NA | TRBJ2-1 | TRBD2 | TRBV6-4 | CASSDQRGGYNEQFF | TGTGCCAGCAGCGACCAGCGGGGGGGTTACAATGAGCAGTTCTTC
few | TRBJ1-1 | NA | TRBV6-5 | CSTGGQLGTEAFF | TGTTCCACGGGGGGGCAACTTGGAACTGAAGCTTTCTTT
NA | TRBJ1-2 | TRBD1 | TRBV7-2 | CASRYTGTGAYGYTF | TGTGCCAGCAGATATACCGGGACAGGGGCCTATGGCTACACCTTC
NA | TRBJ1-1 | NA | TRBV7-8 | CASSPAGQLNTEAFF | TGTGCCAGCAGCCCGGCGGGGCAGCTGAACACTGAAGCTTTCTTT
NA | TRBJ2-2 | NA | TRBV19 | CASSIQGRTGELFF | TGTGCCAGTAGTATACAGGGGCGCACCGGGGAGCTGTTTTTT
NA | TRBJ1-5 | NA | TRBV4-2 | CASSQDRQSNQPQHF | TGTGCCAGCAGCCAAGATCGACAAAGCAATCAGCCCCAGCATTTT
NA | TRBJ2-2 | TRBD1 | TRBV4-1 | CASSDRENTGELFF | TGCGCCAGCAGCGACAGGGAGAACACCGGGGAGCTGTTTTTT
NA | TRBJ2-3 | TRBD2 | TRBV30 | CALTGLASLGGATQYF | TGTGCCCTGACGGGACTAGCGTCTCTAGGGGGAGCTACGCAGTATTTT
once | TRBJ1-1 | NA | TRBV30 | CAWSSVTRDTEAFF | TGTGCCTGGAGTTCGGTAACTAGGGACACTGAAGCTTTCTTT
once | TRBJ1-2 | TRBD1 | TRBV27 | CASSNGYRGLHGYTF | TGTGCCAGCAGTAATGGGTACAGGGGTTTGCATGGCTACACCTTC
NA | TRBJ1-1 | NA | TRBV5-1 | CASSSRVMNTEAFF | TGCGCCAGCAGCTCCAGGGTTATGAACACTGAAGCTTTCTTT
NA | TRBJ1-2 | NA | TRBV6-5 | CASSRQASDYGYTF | TGTGCCAGCAGTAGACAGGCTTCTGACTATGGCTACACCTTC
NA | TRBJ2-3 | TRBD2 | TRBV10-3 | CAIRLAGADTQYF | TGTGCCATCAGGCTAGCGGGGGCTGATACGCAGTATTTT